The 22 T cell receptor beta chains listed next were all sequenced from one sample in a study of T cells after yellow fever vaccination. TCRdb reprocessed the 5' RACE reads via MiXCR and lists one record per CDR3 protein. The repertoire has roughly 340,000 distinct CDR3 sequences, approximately 3.9% of them found once; the top ten carry approximately 25%. The input for sequencing was PBMCs, taken 5 days after the yellow fever booster vaccination. Every receptor here comes from a man in his late teens or twenties who received the YFV17D yellow fever vaccine.

There are many counts of this clonotype. J is TRBJ1-1 and V is TRBV20-1; 7 nucleotides align to TRBD1. The CDR3 covers 14 residues. V gave up 0 bases and J gave up 1 base; unmatched junction bases: 2. Germline-derived CDR1 and CDR2 are DFQATT and SNEGSKA (reference sequence). CDR3 nucleotides: TGCAGTGCTAGAGACGCAGGGGGGAACACTGAAGCTTTCTTT. Encoded protein: CSARDAGGNTEAFF.

This clonotype occurred a few times. J is TRBJ1-5 and V is TRBV4-1; TRBD1 agrees at 8 bases. In germline, CDR1 is MGHRA, CDR2 YSYEKL. The CDR3 length is 16 residues. V was clipped by 4 bases and J by 0 bases; unmatched bases: 5. The CDR3 is CASSLRDRSSNQPQHF. In nucleotides, the CDR3 is TGCGCCAGCAGCCTCCGGGACAGGAGTAGCAATCAGCCCCAGCATTTT.

In this sample, this clonotype turned up a few times. The chain carries TRBV5-1 and TRBJ2-3; unclear D gene. V was trimmed by 7 bases and J by 3 bases, leaving 15 bases between them. Germline V lookup: CDR1 SGHRS, CDR2 YFSETQ. The CDR3 is made up of 14 amino acids. Written as DNA, the CDR3 is TGCGCCAGCGCAAGGAATTCGGTAACAGATACGCAGTATTTT. It encodes CASARNSVTDTQYF.

This clonotype was found many times. J is TRBJ1-1 and V is TRBV4-1; a possible D gene is TRBD1 (5 bases). Trimming left V 4 bases short and J 4 bases short, with 19 bases between. The CDR3 totals 16 residues. CDR1 is MGHRA, CDR2 YSYEKL, per germline. In DNA, the CDR3 is TGCGCCAGCAGCCGCTCCCCGGGAGGGGTCGGCACTGAAGCTTTCTTT. This translates into CASSRSPGGVGTEAFF.

This clonotype was counted between two and nine times. The chain employs TRBV10-3 and TRBJ2-7, with D tentatively TRBD1 (5 bases). V lost 4 bases and J lost 6, with 13 bases in between. CDR3 length equals 13 residues. Germline V CDR1 and CDR2: ENHRY, SYGVKD. This CDR3 is CAISVTSRGEQYV. CDR3 nucleotide sequence: TGTGCCATCAGTGTCACGTCTAGGGGCGAGCAGTACGTC.

There are many counts of this clonotype. The V gene is TRBV5-6, the J gene TRBJ2-1; 9 bases line up with TRBD1. With V trimmed by 1 base and J by 7 bases, 6 bases remained unmatched. Germline lookup yields CDR1 SGHDT and CDR2 YYEEEE. This CDR3 is built from 15 residues. The CDR3 DNA is TGTGCCAGCAGCTTGCGGGACAGGGCCAGAAATGAGCAGTTCTTC. Encoded protein: CASSLRDRARNEQFF.

In this sample, this clonotype turned up many times. J is TRBJ1-1 and V is TRBV7-9; the D gene is possibly TRBD1 (6 bases). The germline gives CDR1 SEHNR, CDR2 FQNEAQ (reference sequence). V lost 5 bases to trimming and J lost 8 bases, with 18 bases between them. The CDR3 loop spans 14 amino acids. For the CDR3, the DNA is TGTGCCAGCAGCCCGCTCTCGCGGAGGGGGGAAGCTTTCTTT. It encodes CASSPLSRRGEAFF.

CDR3 in amino acids: CSAKLGGTQYF. The CDR3 bases are TGCAGTGCTAAGTTGGGGGGCACGCAGTATTTT. V gene TRBV20-1 combines with J gene TRBJ2-3; D tentatively fits TRBD1 or TRBD2 (6 bases each). Per the germline V gene, CDR1 is DFQATT and CDR2 is SNEGSKA (reference sequence). This CDR3 spans 11 amino acids. Deletions cut 4 bases from V and 9 bases from J, with 11 bases between.

This clonotype was observed a few times. The V and J genes are TRBV5-1 and TRBJ2-3; D is undetermined. The germline gives CDR1 SGHRS, CDR2 YFSETQ. With 4 bases removed from V and 1 base from J, the gap between germline ends came to 16 bases. CDR3 length: 16 residues. The CDR3 reads CASSPVASSGTDTQYF. DNA of the CDR3: TGCGCCAGCAGCCCTGTGGCTAGTTCGGGCACAGATACGCAGTATTTT.

The rearrangement uses TRBV27 and TRBJ1-2; 9 bases are shared with TRBD1. This CDR3 spans 13 amino acids. The germline CDR1 and CDR2 sequences are MNHEY and SMNVEV (reference sequence). The trim removed 5 bases at V and 7 bases at J, leaving 5 bases unmatched. As DNA, the CDR3 is TGTGCCAGCAGTGTACAGGGGGCGGGTGGCTACACCTTC. Amino acids: CASSVQGAGGYTF.

The CDR3 region is CARGGAFF. The DNA of the CDR3 is TGTGCCAGAGGGGGAGCTTTCTTT. The chain has TRBV12-3 or TRBV12-4 and TRBJ1-1; D is possibly TRBD1 (6 bases). V lost 9 bases to trimming and J lost 10 bases, with 6 bases between them. CDR3 size: 8 residues.

This clonotype showed up just a few times. The DNA for the CDR3 is TGTGCCAGCAGCTTACTAGGCTGGGAGACCCAGTACTTC. Translating gives CASSLLGWETQYF. The rearrangement links TRBV7-9 to TRBJ2-5; D gene uncertain. This CDR3 region has 13 residues. The germline V and J ends were trimmed by 2 bases and 5 bases, with 9 bases remaining between them. CDR1 is SEHNR and CDR2 is FQNEAQ in the germline V gene (reference sequence).

This clonotype appeared a few times. This chain connects TRBV7-3 to TRBJ2-5, with D unresolved. The germline gives CDR1 SGHTA, CDR2 FQGTGA. The CDR3 is made up of 14 amino acids. Trimming shortened V by 1 base and J by 5 bases, and 11 bases separated the two germline ends. CDR3 nucleotide sequence: TGTGCCAGCAGCTTAAACGCTGGGCGGGAGACCCAGTACTTC. Translated: CASSLNAGRETQYF.

The chain joins TRBV5-1 to TRBJ2-7; no clear D. V lost 4 bases to trimming and J lost 4 bases, with 9 bases between them. The CDR3 totals 12 residues. Germline V lookup: CDR1 SGHRS, CDR2 YFSETQ. The CDR3 here is CASSATTYEQYF. Written as DNA, the CDR3 is TGCGCCAGCAGCGCCACTACATACGAGCAGTACTTC.

Of note for this clonotype: A much larger clone lies a single base off, so this may be a read error. The chain uses TRBV5-4 and TRBJ1-2; possible D gene TRBD1, 5 bases. The CDR3 is made up of 13 amino acids. V dropped 0 bases and J dropped 6 bases, with 9 bases sitting between them. CDR1 and CDR2 from the germline V gene are SGHNT and YYREEE (reference sequence). Written as DNA, the CDR3 is TGTGCCAGCAGCTTGGGCAGGGAGGATGGCTACACCTTC. As protein: CASSLGREDGYTF.

The chain is built from TRBV5-4 and TRBJ2-1; D is perhaps TRBD2 (6 bases). Germline V gene sequence: CDR1 SGHNT, CDR2 YYREEE (reference sequence). V lost 4 bases and J lost 6, with 17 bases in between. This CDR3 has 15 amino acids. In DNA form, the CDR3 reads TGTGCCAGCAGCGCCGATCGGACTACCCTCAATGAGCAGTTCTTC. Translation: CASSADRTTLNEQFF. The full variable domain, completed using reference TRBV5-4 and TRBJ2-1, is ETGVTQSPTHLIKTRGQQVTLRCSSQSGHNTVSWYQQALGQGPQFIFQYYREEENGRGNFPPRFSGLQFPNYSSELNVNALELDDSALYLCASSADRTTLNEQFFGPGTRLTVL.

The sample holds a few counts of this clonotype. The V gene is TRBV12-3 or TRBV12-4, the J gene TRBJ1-2; 8 bases are a match to TRBD1. CDR3 length equals 15 residues. V gave up 4 bases and J gave up 8 bases; unmatched junction bases: 12. The CDR3 nucleotides are TGTGCCAGCAGTTCCCGGGGGCAGGGGGCCGGAGGCTACACCTTC. It is translated as CASSSRGQGAGGYTF.

This sequence joins TRBV30 and TRBJ2-7; possibly TRBD1 for D (6 bases). V was shortened by 1 base and J by 0 bases, with 16 bases between the two germline ends. The length of the CDR3 is 16 residues. Germline lookup yields CDR1 GTSNPN and CDR2 SVGIG (reference sequence). The CDR3: CAWSARQAINSYEQYF. CDR3 nucleotide sequence: TGTGCCTGGAGTGCCAGACAGGCGATCAACTCCTACGAGCAGTACTTC. The full variable domain, in which reference TRBV30 and TRBJ2-7 provide the parts outside the CDR3, is SQTIHQWPATLVQPVGSPLSLECTVEGTSNPNLYWYRQAAGRGLQLLFYSVGIGQISSEVPQNLSASRPQDRQFILSSKKLLLSDSGFYLCAWSARQAINSYEQYFGPGTRLTVT.

The sample holds a few counts of this clonotype. The V and J genes are TRBV27 and TRBJ2-3; 9 bases align to TRBD1. CDR1 MNHEY and CDR2 SMNVEV come from the germline V gene (reference sequence). The ends lost 7 bases at V and 0 bases at J; junction bases unmatched: 11. This CDR3 contains 17 residues. CDR3 coding DNA: TGTGCCAGCACCTTATCAAGACAGGGGGGAAGCACAGATACGCAGTATTTT. Translated, it gives CASTLSRQGGSTDTQYF.

V gene TRBV7-9 combines with J gene TRBJ2-3; D possibly corresponds to TRBD2 (6 bases). Germline V CDR1 and CDR2: SEHNR, FQNEAQ (reference sequence). This CDR3 comprises 16 residues. V lost 6 bases and J 4 bases, leaving 20 bases between the germline ends. CDR3 nucleotide sequence: TGTGCCAGCAGTCAAATACTGGGGGGTAGCGCAGATACGCAGTATTTT. Translated: CASSQILGGSADTQYF. Full variable domain (rest looked up from reference TRBV7-9 and TRBJ2-3): DTGVSQNPRHKITKRGQNVTFRCDPISEHNRLYWYRQTLGQGPEFLTYFQNEAQLEKSRLLSDRFSAERPKGSFSTLEIQRTEQGDSAMYLCASSQILGGSADTQYFGPGTRLTVL.

The chain combines TRBV11-2 with TRBJ1-1, with a weak D call TRBD1 (5 bases). The CDR3 contains 15 residues. Trimming took 6 bases from V and 2 from J, leaving 16 bases between them. Germline CDR1 SGHAT, CDR2 FQNNGV. CDR3 coding DNA: TGTGCCAGCAGAGGACCAGGGTTAGTTAACACTGAAGCTTTCTTT. Encoded protein: CASRGPGLVNTEAFF.

This clonotype was counted at least ten times. Mismatch with germline at one junction end may stem from a read error. The chain employs TRBV7-2 and TRBJ1-1; D might be TRBD1 (5 bases). The CDR3 length is 14 residues. In germline, CDR1 is SGHTA, CDR2 FQGNSA. The CDR3 spells CASTLVGAATEAFF. The CDR3, as DNA: TGTGCCAGCACCTTAGTAGGGGCGGCCACTGAAGCTTTCTTT.